The source of this T cell receptor beta chain is a study of T cell repertoires in cytomegalovirus infection. Study-level information: In public TCR beta signatures, there were indications of both CMV infection and matching HLA type.

Study findings and constraints: Ex vivo, HLA-C-restricted CMV-specific TCR beta clonotypes prevailed over the rest of the response.

The CDR3 totals 13 residues. The V and J ends lost 5 bases and 6 bases respectively, with 10 bases between them. A word on this clonotype: Its antigen is currently unknown.

MiXCR, applied by TCRdb to the reads, yields one record per CDR3 protein. Of a few hundred thousand distinct CDR3 sequences detected, around 15% appear once; the ten largest clones hold roughly 8.9%. This chain uses TRBV12-3 or TRBV12-4 with TRBJ2-2; no reliable D call. The sequenced material came from PBMCs. The TCR comes from a human donor in good health (CMV status not recorded). Some clones in this sample may be carry-over from other donors' samples. The CDR3 region has the DNA TGTGCCAGCAGTCCCGACTCCCCCGGGGAGCTGTTTTTT. Amino acid sequence: CASSPDSPGELFF.